These T cell receptor beta chains were read from a single sample in a study of tumor and adjacent non-tumor tissue in lung cancer. TCRdb analysed the multiplex PCR reads with MiXCR anew, one entry per CDR3 protein. The sample consists of about 200,000 distinct CDR3 sequences, 70% to 75% of them appearing once. Material for sequencing was lung tumor tissue. The receptors come from a man aged 55 to 70 with non-small cell lung cancer. The CDR3 runs from the conserved cysteine through the conserved F or W. D genes are given only for firm matches. Clone sizes are given selectively: once, few, many, or a class where the clone is expanded.

length: 14
J: TRBJ2-7
D: .
V: TRBV11-2
size: .
CDR3: CASSYFSGIYEQYF
DNA: TGTGCCAGCAGCTACTTCTCCGGGATCTACGAGCAGTACTTC

length: 13
J: TRBJ1-5
D: .
V: TRBV6-1
size: once
CDR3: CASSEQGRQSQLF
DNA: TGTGCCAGCAGTGAACAGGGGAGGCAGTCCCAGCTTTTT

length: 16
J: TRBJ1-5
D: TRBD1
V: TRBV4-2
size: many
CDR3: CASSQPGQAFNQPQHF
DNA: TGTGCCAGCAGCCAGCCCGGACAGGCCTTCAATCAGCCCCAGCATTTT

length: 11
J: TRBJ1-3
D: .
V: TRBV30
size: few
CDR3: CAWSVGNTIYF
DNA: TGTGCCTGGAGTGTAGGAAACACCATATATTTT

length: 12
J: TRBJ2-7
D: .
V: TRBV28
size: .
CDR3: CTSSLPEDEQYF
DNA: TGTACCAGCAGTTTACCTGAGGACGAGCAGTACTTC

length: 16
J: TRBJ2-2
D: .
V: TRBV20-1
size: .
CDR3: CSAISWVEMNTGELFF
DNA: TGCAGTGCTATATCCTGGGTGGAAATGAACACCGGGGAGCTGTTTTTT

length: 15
J: TRBJ2-1
D: .
V: TRBV11-2
size: .
CDR3: CASSLDHVLYNEQFF
DNA: TGTGCGAGCAGCTTAGATCATGTGTTATACAATGAGCAGTTCTTC

length: 16
J: TRBJ1-4
D: .
V: TRBV11-3
size: once
CDR3: CASSLAVPATNEKLFF
DNA: TGTGCCAGCAGCCTAGCGGTGCCTGCAACTAATGAAAAACTGTTTTTT

length: 14
J: TRBJ2-1
D: TRBD2
V: TRBV20-1
size: few
CDR3: CSAIRTSGYNEQFF
DNA: TGCAGTGCTATCAGGACTAGCGGGTACAATGAGCAGTTCTTC

length: 15
J: TRBJ1-2
D: TRBD1
V: TRBV4-1
size: .
CDR3: CTSGQDWDRAYGYTF
DNA: TGCACCAGCGGCCAAGACTGGGACAGGGCCTATGGCTACACCTTC

length: 16
J: TRBJ2-5
D: .
V: TRBV5-4
size: .
CDR3: CASSLYMDRKQETQYF
DNA: TGTGCCAGCAGCTTGTACATGGACCGTAAACAAGAGACCCAGTACTTC

length: 15
J: TRBJ2-5
D: TRBD2
V: TRBV20-1
size: many
CDR3: CSASRLAGGEETQYF
DNA: TGCAGTGCTAGTAGGCTAGCGGGGGGGGAAGAGACCCAGTACTTC

length: 15
J: TRBJ1-2
D: .
V: TRBV20-1
size: .
CDR3: CSARDPRDTNYGYAF
DNA: TGCAGTGCTAGAGATCCCAGAGACACTAACTATGGCTACGCCTTC

length: 14
J: TRBJ1-1
D: TRBD1
V: TRBV20-1
size: .
CDR3: CSVRPGAQGAEAFF
DNA: TGCAGTGTTCGACCCGGGGCGCAGGGGGCTGAAGCTTTCTTT

length: 14
J: TRBJ2-5
D: .
V: TRBV6-2/TRBV6-3
size: .
CDR3: CVSSSLGYQETQYF
DNA: TGTGTCAGCAGTAGCCTGGGGTACCAAGAGACCCAGTACTTC

length: 17
J: TRBJ2-5
D: TRBD2
V: TRBV20-1
size: many
CDR3: CSARDRETSGGALPQYF
DNA: TGCAGTGCTAGAGATCGGGAGACTAGCGGGGGGGCGCTTCCCCAGTACTTC

length: 12
J: TRBJ1-2
D: .
V: TRBV20-1
size: .
CDR3: CSAGHTDYGYTF
DNA: TGCAGTGCTGGGCACACTGACTATGGCTACACCTTC

length: 13
J: TRBJ2-7
D: .
V: TRBV20-1
size: .
CDR3: CSAASGTGGEQYF
DNA: TGCAGTGCTGCTAGCGGGACAGGCGGCGAGCAGTACTTC

length: 13
J: TRBJ1-1
D: TRBD1
V: TRBV5-4
size: many
CDR3: CASGTGGGTEAFF
DNA: TGTGCCAGCGGGACAGGGGGCGGCACTGAAGCTTTCTTT

length: 14
J: TRBJ2-7
D: TRBD1
V: TRBV7-7
size: .
CDR3: CASNQYTGGYEQYF
DNA: TGTGCCAGCAACCAATATACAGGGGGCTACGAGCAGTACTTC

length: 15
J: TRBJ2-7
D: TRBD2
V: TRBV20-1
size: many
CDR3: CSVTTGRGGTYEQYF
DNA: TGCAGTGTCACCACTGGGCGGGGGGGTACCTACGAGCAGTACTTC

length: 14
J: TRBJ1-1
D: .
V: TRBV20-1
size: many
CDR3: CSAPRIGENTEAFF
DNA: TGCAGTGCCCCGCGTATAGGGGAGAACACTGAAGCTTTCTTT

length: 14
J: TRBJ2-6
D: .
V: TRBV11-2
size: .
CDR3: CARSPISWANVLTF
DNA: TGTGCTAGGAGTCCTATTTCTTGGGCCAACGTCCTGACTTTC

length: 14
J: TRBJ2-3
D: TRBD2
V: TRBV7-9
size: .
CDR3: CASTVIAGTDTQYF
DNA: TGTGCCAGCACGGTGATAGCGGGGACGGATACGCAGTATTTT

length: 14
J: TRBJ2-2
D: .
V: TRBV4-2
size: .
CDR3: CASGQMRVSGELFF
DNA: TGTGCCAGCGGCCAGATGAGGGTGAGCGGGGAGCTGTTTTTT

length: 14
J: TRBJ1-2
D: .
V: TRBV4-2
size: .
CDR3: CASSPNRRSYDYTF
DNA: TGTGCCAGCAGCCCTAACAGGAGAAGCTATGACTACACCTTC

length: 14
J: TRBJ2-7
D: .
V: TRBV4-1
size: .
CDR3: CASSRRAPVYEQYF
DNA: TGCGCCAGCAGCCGTAGAGCCCCGGTCTACGAGCAGTACTTC

length: 12
J: TRBJ1-5
D: .
V: TRBV20-1
size: .
CDR3: CSAQHGFQPQHF
DNA: TGCAGTGCTCAGCATGGGTTTCAGCCCCAGCATTTT

length: 15
J: TRBJ2-1
D: TRBD2
V: TRBV20-1
size: once
CDR3: CSAVTGTSYSNEQFF
DNA: TGCAGTGCTGTTACCGGGACTAGCTATAGCAATGAGCAGTTCTTC

length: 16
J: TRBJ2-7
D: TRBD2
V: TRBV6-1
size: .
CDR3: CASTASGTSSSYEQYF
DNA: TGTGCCAGCACTGCGAGCGGGACTAGCAGTTCCTACGAGCAGTACTTC

length: 15
J: TRBJ2-1
D: .
V: TRBV6-6
size: .
CDR3: CASSYDRSSYYEQFF
DNA: TGTGCCAGCAGTTACGACCGAAGCTCCTACTATGAGCAGTTCTTC

length: 13
J: TRBJ2-7
D: TRBD2
V: TRBV20-1
size: .
CDR3: CSARTSGIYEQYF
DNA: TGCAGTGCTCGTACTAGCGGGATCTACGAGCAGTACTTC

length: 14
J: TRBJ1-1
D: .
V: TRBV29-1
size: .
CDR3: CSIAPTGMGTEAFF
DNA: TGCAGCATTGCCCCGACCGGGATGGGGACTGAAGCTTTCTTT

length: 13
J: TRBJ2-3
D: .
V: TRBV12-3/TRBV12-4
size: .
CDR3: CASTPVIIDTQYF
DNA: TGTGCCAGCACCCCCGTTATCATAGATACGCAGTACTTT

length: 17
J: TRBJ2-2
D: TRBD2
V: TRBV11-3
size: few
CDR3: CVSSHLATSGATGELFF
DNA: TGTGTCAGCAGCCATCTCGCGACTAGCGGGGCGACCGGAGAGCTGTTTTTT

length: 15
J: TRBJ2-7
D: .
V: TRBV20-1
size: .
CDR3: CSARDPTRLKSWQYF
DNA: TGCAGTGCTAGAGATCCCACGAGGCTAAAAAGTTGGCAGTACTTC

length: 17
J: TRBJ2-2
D: TRBD2
V: TRBV4-3
size: many
CDR3: CASSPLAGGPGPGELFF
DNA: TGCGCCAGCAGCCCCCTAGCGGGAGGGCCCGGGCCTGGGGAGCTGTTTTTT

length: 15
J: TRBJ2-3
D: .
V: TRBV6-5
size: .
CDR3: CASGGKVGGTDTQYF
DNA: TGTGCCAGCGGAGGCAAGGTCGGGGGCACAGATACGCAGTATTTT

length: 15
J: TRBJ2-5
D: TRBD2
V: TRBV12-3/TRBV12-4
size: .
CDR3: CASSRKTSGQEAQYF
DNA: TGTGCCAGCAGCCGGAAGACTAGCGGACAAGAGGCTCAGTACTTC

length: 15
J: TRBJ1-5
D: TRBD1
V: TRBV4-2
size: many
CDR3: CASSRDRESRQPQHF
DNA: TGTGCCAGCAGCCGCGACAGGGAGAGTAGACAGCCCCAGCATTTT

length: 20
J: TRBJ1-1
D: TRBD1
V: TRBV5-6
size: .
CDR3: CASSLAYRDRGPCLNTEAFF
DNA: TGTGCCAGCAGCTTGGCATACCGGGACAGGGGTCCATGCTTGAACACTGAAGCTTTCTTT

length: 15
J: TRBJ2-3
D: TRBD2
V: TRBV6-5
size: .
CDR3: CASTPTSGSSNTQYF
DNA: TGTGCCAGCACCCCGACTAGCGGGAGTTCGAATACGCAGTATTTT

length: 13
J: TRBJ2-7
D: TRBD2
V: TRBV6-2/TRBV6-3
size: few
CDR3: CALIGLAGDEQYF
DNA: TGTGCCCTAATAGGACTAGCGGGAGACGAGCAGTACTTC

length: 14
J: TRBJ2-7
D: .
V: TRBV20-1
size: .
CDR3: CSDRSGSKTYEQYF
DNA: TGCAGTGATAGGAGCGGGTCAAAGACCTACGAGCAGTACTTC

length: 14
J: TRBJ2-2
D: .
V: TRBV11-1
size: .
CDR3: CASSSRLTTGELFF
DNA: TGTGCCAGCAGCTCGCGTCTAACCACCGGGGAGTTGTTTTTT

length: 15
J: TRBJ1-1
D: .
V: TRBV6-5
size: .
CDR3: CASGYSEGGGTEAFF
DNA: TGTGCCAGCGGTTACTCGGAAGGGGGGGGCACTGAAGCTTTCTTT